This T cell receptor (beta chain) stems from a study of blood T cell repertoires in COVID-19. The germline gives CDR1 SGHTA, CDR2 FQGTGA. V dropped 1 base and J dropped 7 bases, with 16 bases sitting between them. There are 16 residues in the CDR3. TCRdb keeps only in-frame clones here, not all; method: immunoSEQ multiplex PCR. The repertoire includes approximately 470,000 clones, 87% of them detected once, and under 0.85% sits in the top ten. The source is a woman aged 18-30 years who had recovered from COVID-19. The sequenced sample consisted of PBMCs or T cells enriched from blood (not recorded which). The chain combines TRBV7-3 with TRBJ2-2; D is possibly TRBD1 (6 bases). CDR3 amino acids: CASSLISGVDIGELFF. The DNA of the CDR3 is TGTGCCAGCAGCTTAATTTCAGGGGTGGATATCGGGGAGCTGTTTTTT.